Below, 5 T cell receptor beta chains from the same sample are listed, as sequenced in a study of response to subunit inactivated influenza vaccine (dated by TCRdb to about 2018). Preparation of the library involved RT-PCR. The instrument given in TCRdb is Illumina HiSeq 2500. Through fastp at Q25 and MiXCR, TCRdb rebuilt clones from the public reads, retaining in-frame beta chains. Identical CDR3 protein sequences are pooled into one entry, listed with their most common genes and DNA. The sample has over 750,000 distinct CDR3 sequences on record, approximately 21% of them singletons. The top ten clones comprise about a tenth of the sample. Sequenced material: PBMCs from blood, taken about 5 days after vaccination. These receptors all stem from a middle-aged man who received an inactivated influenza vaccine. Donor details come from another sample of the same person, matched by shared clones.

This clonotype was seen ten or more times. The rearrangement links TRBV3-1 to TRBJ2-1; tentatively, D is TRBD1 (5 bases). V dropped 2 bases and J dropped 9 bases, with 11 bases sitting between them. The length of the CDR3 is 13 residues. The germline V gene has CDR1 LGHDT and CDR2 YNNKEL (reference sequence). The chain's CDR3 is CASSQYGRGEQFF. In nucleotides, the CDR3 is TGTGCCAGCAGCCAATACGGTAGGGGTGAGCAGTTCTTC.

This clonotype was picked up many times. The chain uses TRBV29-1 and TRBJ2-7; D is unresolved. The CDR3 has 11 residues. The V and J ends lost 2 bases and 6 bases respectively, with 8 bases between them. Germline assignment: CDR1 SQVTM and CDR2 ANQGSEA. CDR3 sequence (DNA): TGCAGCGTTGAAACGGTTGGCGAGCAGTACTTC. It codes for CSVETVGEQYF.

The chain recombines TRBV4-3 with TRBJ2-1, with TRBD2 matching over 7 bases. The J segment lost 8 bases and the V segment lost 1 base, leaving 5 bases of the junction unmatched. The CDR3 length is 14 residues. Germline V gene sequence: CDR1 LGHNA, CDR2 YSLEER. The CDR3 coding sequence is TGCGCCAGCAGCCAAGCGCTAGCGGTGCATGAGCAGTTCTTC. As protein: CASSQALAVHEQFF.

The J gene is TRBJ2-7, the V gene TRBV6-5; D may be TRBD1 or TRBD2 (5 bases each). Trimming removed 5 bases at V and 9 bases at J, with 14 bases between. The CDR3 runs to 12 residues. Germline V gene sequence: CDR1 MNHEY, CDR2 SVGAGI. The CDR3 protein is CASSRGPTVQYF. CDR3 DNA sequence: TGTGCCAGCAGTCGGGGACCTACGGTGCAGTACTTC.

This clonotype was seen only a few times. V usage is TRBV6-2 or TRBV6-3 and J usage is TRBJ2-7; 9 nucleotides match TRBD1. Per the germline V gene, CDR1 is MNHEY and CDR2 is SVGEGT. CDR3 size: 14 residues. Trimming removed 7 bases from V and 5 bases from J; junction bases left unmatched: 9. CDR3 loop: CASISGTGRNEQYF. For the CDR3, the DNA is TGTGCCAGCATTTCCGGGACAGGGAGAAACGAGCAGTACTTC.